These T cell receptor beta chains were read from a single sample in a study of Ad26.COV2.S vaccination and SARS-CoV-2 variants. The data were produced by immunoSEQ multiplex PCR, yet TCRdb's version contains in-frame clones alone and is incomplete. The table shows over 400,000 clones, with about 90% occurring only once. Sequencing was performed on peripheral blood, taken in a trial of Ad26.COV2.S vaccine versus placebo. These TCRs come from a person between 18 and 65 years old who received the Ad26.COV2.S COVID-19 vaccine or a placebo. Both conserved end residues are part of each CDR3. A D gene is named only where the DNA matches it firmly. Clone size, where shown, is once, few, many, or a class for clones that have expanded.

j_gene,v_gene,abundance,d_gene,CDR3nt,CDR3aa
TRBJ1-3,TRBV5-4,few,TRBD1,TGTGCCAGCAGTTGGGGACAGGGGACTGGAAACACCATATATTTT,CASSWGQGTGNTIYF
TRBJ1-2,TRBV6-4,-,-,TGTGCCAGCAGGGGAAACTATGGCTACACCTTC,CASRGNYGYTF
TRBJ1-3,TRBV9,-,TRBD1,TGTGCCAGCAGCGTGGATGGACAGGGACTAGCGGGAAACACCATATATTTT,CASSVDGQGLAGNTIYF
TRBJ1-1,TRBV4-1,-,-,TGCGCCAGCAGCTACACCTACAGGGAAAACACTGAAGCTTTCTTT,CASSYTYRENTEAFF
TRBJ1-2,TRBV11-2,-,TRBD1,TGTGCCAGCAGCCCAGTGGACAGGGGGCGCATATATGGCTACACCTTC,CASSPVDRGRIYGYTF
TRBJ2-1,TRBV5-6,-,-,TGTGCCAGCAGCTTGGCAGGGAACTACAATGAGCAGTTCTTC,CASSLAGNYNEQFF
TRBJ1-1,TRBV15,few,-,TGTGCCACCAGCCCCCTCGAGGGTGGAGGAACTGAAGCTTTCTTT,CATSPLEGGGTEAFF
TRBJ2-1,TRBV4-1,-,TRBD2,TGCGCCAGCAGCCAAGATCCCCGACTAGCTGGCTACAATGAGCAGTTCTTC,CASSQDPRLAGYNEQFF
TRBJ1-5,TRBV6-4,-,-,TGTGCCAGCAGTGACACATTTGGGGGCAATCAGCCCCAGCATTTT,CASSDTFGGNQPQHF
TRBJ1-1,TRBV29-1,once,-,TGCAGCGTTGAAGAGGGGCGCAGGGAGAGGACTGAAGCTTTCTTT,CSVEEGRRERTEAFF
TRBJ2-1,TRBV19,-,TRBD1,TGTGCCAGTAGTCCTTGGGGGACAGGGCCGAGCTCCTACAATGAGCAGTTCTTC,CASSPWGTGPSSYNEQFF
TRBJ1-6,TRBV4-3,once,TRBD1,TGCGCCAGCAGCCAAGTACAGGGGGCCCGTCAGGGTTCACCCCTCCACTTT,CASSQVQGARQGSPLHF
TRBJ2-7,TRBV18,-,TRBD1,TGTGCCAGCTCAGCTCTGGACAGGGGGCCGCACGAGCAGTACTTC,CASSALDRGPHEQYF
TRBJ1-4,TRBV7-9,few,-,TGTGCCAGCAGCTTTGGGGGCGCTTACGAAAAACTGTTTTTT,CASSFGGAYEKLFF
TRBJ1-4,TRBV30,-,-,TGTGCCTGGAGTGATCAGGGGCATTATAATGAAAAACTGTTTTTT,CAWSDQGHYNEKLFF
TRBJ2-1,TRBV6-5,-,-,TGTGCCAGCAGCGAGGCGGGGACCTACAATGAGCAGTTCTTC,CASSEAGTYNEQFF
TRBJ2-1,TRBV7-6,-,TRBD1,TGTGCCAGCAGCTCTCACCGGGACAGAGACAATGAGCAGTTCTTC,CASSSHRDRDNEQFF
TRBJ2-7,TRBV28,once,-,TGTGCCAGCAGCAGAGGAGATTTGGTATCGATCGAGCAGTACTTC,CASSRGDLVSIEQYF
TRBJ2-5,TRBV12-3/TRBV12-4,-,-,TGTGCCAGCAGTCGGACCCGACCAGAGACCCAGTACTTC,CASSRTRPETQYF
TRBJ2-3,TRBV7-2,-,-,TGTGCCAGCAGCTTTAGGGTCCAACCCACAGATACGCAGTATTTT,CASSFRVQPTDTQYF
TRBJ1-4,TRBV28,once,TRBD1,TGTGCCAGCAGTTTAGGACAGGGGAAACTGTTTTTT,CASSLGQGKLFF
TRBJ1-5,TRBV20-1,once,-,TGCAGTGCTAGTTATCGGGGGGCCGGACAGACAAATCAGCCCCAGCATTTT,CSASYRGAGQTNQPQHF
TRBJ1-5,TRBV3-1/TRBV3-2,-,-,TGTGCCAGCAGCCAAGCTGACAGATTACATTTT,CASSQADRLHF
TRBJ1-3,TRBV19,-,-,TGTGCCAGTAGCGAACAGACTGGAAACACCATATATTTT,CASSEQTGNTIYF
TRBJ1-6,TRBV6-2/TRBV6-3,-,-,TGTGCCAGCAGTTATCGGCAGTTCTATTCACCCCTCCACTTT,CASSYRQFYSPLHF
TRBJ1-4,TRBV29-1,-,-,TGCAGCGTTTCGGGCCCCCTCTTGGACAGTGCAACTAATGAAAAACTGTTTTTT,CSVSGPLLDSATNEKLFF
TRBJ2-5,TRBV7-6,-,-,TGTGCCAGCAGCCCGGAGGTTCTCGAGACCCAGTACTTC,CASSPEVLETQYF
TRBJ2-3,TRBV30,once,-,TGTGCCTGGAGTGCTGCAACTAGCACAGATACGCAGTATTTT,CAWSAATSTDTQYF
TRBJ2-3,TRBV4-3,once,TRBD2,TGCGCCAGCAGCCAGGCAGCGGGGGTCACAGATACGCAGTATTTT,CASSQAAGVTDTQYF
TRBJ1-6,TRBV6-2/TRBV6-3,-,-,TGTGCCAGCAGTTACTCTGTGCAGGCGTCGAGCTCCTATAATTCACCCCTCCACTTT,CASSYSVQASSSYNSPLHF
TRBJ2-3,TRBV5-1,-,TRBD2,TGCGCCAGCAGCGCCTTAGCGGGAGGGAATCGGTACACAGATACGCAGTATTTT,CASSALAGGNRYTDTQYF
TRBJ2-1,TRBV7-9,once,TRBD1,TGTGCCAGCAGTCGACAGGGGCCACTTTATGGGCACAATGAGCAGTTCTTC,CASSRQGPLYGHNEQFF
TRBJ2-5,TRBV5-4,-,TRBD2,TGTGCCAGCAGCTTCAGTGGGGGGACTAATCCGGAGACCCAGTACTTC,CASSFSGGTNPETQYF
TRBJ1-1,TRBV4-1,few,-,TGCGCCAGCAGCCAAGTCGCCACCCCAGATGCTTTCTTT,CASSQVATPDAFF
TRBJ2-3,TRBV11-2,-,-,TGTGCCAGCACAAGGGGCAGCACAGATACGCAGTATTTT,CASTRGSTDTQYF
TRBJ2-7,TRBV5-1,-,-,TGCGCCAGCAGCTTGCCGGACAGCTCCTACGAGCAGTACTTC,CASSLPDSSYEQYF
TRBJ2-1,TRBV14,once,-,TGTGCCAGCAGCATAGTTGGGGGTGTCAATGAGCAGTTCTTC,CASSIVGGVNEQFF
TRBJ1-5,TRBV7-2,-,-,TGTGCCAGCAGCTCGTACCCGGGTTTGCAGCCCCAGCATTTT,CASSSYPGLQPQHF
TRBJ2-1,TRBV4-3,-,TRBD2,TGCGCCAGCAGCCAAGATCTGAGTGGCGGGGGGACATCCTACAATGAGCAGTTCTTC,CASSQDLSGGGTSYNEQFF
TRBJ2-2,TRBV16,-,-,TGTGCCAGCAGCCAATTTGGTCAAGGGACCGGGGAGCTGTTTTTT,CASSQFGQGTGELFF
TRBJ1-2,TRBV20-1,-,-,TGCAGTGCCGGGGGTAACTATGGCTACACCTTC,CSAGGNYGYTF